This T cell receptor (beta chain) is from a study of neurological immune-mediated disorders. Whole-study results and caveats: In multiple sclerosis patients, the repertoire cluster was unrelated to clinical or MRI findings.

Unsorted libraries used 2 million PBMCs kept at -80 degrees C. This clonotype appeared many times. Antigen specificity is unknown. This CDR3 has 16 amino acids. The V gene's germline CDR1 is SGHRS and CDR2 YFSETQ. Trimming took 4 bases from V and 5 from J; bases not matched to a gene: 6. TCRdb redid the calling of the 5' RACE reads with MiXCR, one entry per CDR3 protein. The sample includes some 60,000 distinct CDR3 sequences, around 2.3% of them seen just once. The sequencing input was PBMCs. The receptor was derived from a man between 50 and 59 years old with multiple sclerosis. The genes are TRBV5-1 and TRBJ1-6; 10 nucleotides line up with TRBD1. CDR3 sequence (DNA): TGCGCCAGCAGCCAGTCGACAGGGGGCGATAATTCACCCCTCCACTTT. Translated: CASSQSTGGDNSPLHF.